This TCR beta chain was retrieved from a study of persistence of HIV-infected CD4 T cells. The stimulus was lysate of CMV-infected fibroblasts, approximately 9.7 ug/mL. Memory cells lacking CD40L and CD69 with high CD45RO were sorted. Plasma HIV-1 RNA stayed below 50 copies/mL for at least 4 years. Findings and limits, study-wide: Proviral oligoclonality tracked with TCR oligoclonality within the same sorted cells.

The CDR3 contains 14 residues. Trimming took 5 bases from V and 7 from J; bases not matched to a gene: 10. Germline lookup yields CDR1 MNHEY and CDR2 SMNVEV (reference sequence). The sample holds a few counts of this clone. Its specificity is not known. The libraries were made with immunoSEQ version 4 in survey mode. Measured with immunoSEQ multiplex PCR; TCRdb has only the in-frame clones, and not every one. The table has roughly 34,000 clones, around 80% seen once; the top ten hold roughly 6.7%. This chain links TRBV27 with TRBJ2-7; 8 bases line up with TRBD1. This sequence was found in an adult woman with HIV who was CMV-seropositive. The material sequenced was CD4+ T cells sorted from PBMCs after roughly 19-hour stimulation, taken from a patient who received antiretroviral therapy. The CDR3 nucleotides read TGTGCCAGCAGTATCCGAACGACAGGGGTGGAGCAGTACTTC. Translation: CASSIRTTGVEQYF.